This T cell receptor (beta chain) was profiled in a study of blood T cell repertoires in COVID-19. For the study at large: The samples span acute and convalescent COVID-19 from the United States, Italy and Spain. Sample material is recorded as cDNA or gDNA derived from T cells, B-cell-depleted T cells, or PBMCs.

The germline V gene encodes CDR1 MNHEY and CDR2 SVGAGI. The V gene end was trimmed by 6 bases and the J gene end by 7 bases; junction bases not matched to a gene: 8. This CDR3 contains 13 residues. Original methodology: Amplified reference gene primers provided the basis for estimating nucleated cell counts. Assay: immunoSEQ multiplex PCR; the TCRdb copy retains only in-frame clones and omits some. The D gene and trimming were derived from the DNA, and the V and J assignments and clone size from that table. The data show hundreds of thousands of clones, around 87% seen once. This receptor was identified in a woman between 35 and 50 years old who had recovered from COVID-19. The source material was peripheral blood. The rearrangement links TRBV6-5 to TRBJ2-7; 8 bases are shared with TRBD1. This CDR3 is CASSRDRREEQYF. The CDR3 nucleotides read TGTGCCAGCAGCCGGGACAGGAGGGAAGAGCAGTACTTC.